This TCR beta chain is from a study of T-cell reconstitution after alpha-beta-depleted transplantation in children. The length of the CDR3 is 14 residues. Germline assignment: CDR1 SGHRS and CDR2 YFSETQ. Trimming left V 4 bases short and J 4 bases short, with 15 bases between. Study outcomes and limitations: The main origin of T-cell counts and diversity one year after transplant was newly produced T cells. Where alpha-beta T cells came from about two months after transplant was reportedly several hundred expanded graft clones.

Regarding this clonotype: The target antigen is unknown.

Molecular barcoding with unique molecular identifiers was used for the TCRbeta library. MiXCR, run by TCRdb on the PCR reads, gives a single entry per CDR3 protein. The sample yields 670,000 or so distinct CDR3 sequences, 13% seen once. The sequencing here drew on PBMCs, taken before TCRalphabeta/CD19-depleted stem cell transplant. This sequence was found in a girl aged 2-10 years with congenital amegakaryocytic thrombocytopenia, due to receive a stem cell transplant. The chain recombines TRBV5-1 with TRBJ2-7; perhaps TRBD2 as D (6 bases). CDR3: CASSLGEAGYEQYF. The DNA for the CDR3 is TGCGCCAGCAGCCTCGGGGAGGCCGGTTACGAGCAGTACTTC.